These 21 T cell receptor beta chains originate from one sample sequenced in a study of blood T cells in healthy people across ages (dated by TCRdb to between 2015 and 2016). Library method: 5' RACE. For sequencing, an Illumina HiSeq 2500 was employed. The second PCR ran for about 6 to 12 cycles and used a J-beta primer mix along with a sample-barcoded 5' primer. Through fastp at Q25 and MiXCR, TCRdb rebuilt clones from the public reads, retaining in-frame beta chains. Each record represents a unique CDR3 protein, reported with the most common genes and DNA among its rows. The sample contains over 1,500,000 distinct CDR3 sequences, around 50% of them found a single time. The ten largest make up roughly 2.1% of the sample. Sequenced input: blood. These receptors came from a woman aged 40 to 50 in good health.

This clonotype was recorded a few times. The J gene is TRBJ2-7, the V gene TRBV5-1; TRBD1 matches 8 bases. The CDR3 is 14 residues long. The V gene's germline CDR1 is SGHRS and CDR2 YFSETQ. The V and J ends lost 3 bases and 3 bases, in that order; junction bases with no gene match: 5. The CDR3 reads CASSWDRPDYEQYF. The CDR3 DNA is TGCGCCAGCAGCTGGGACAGGCCAGACTACGAGCAGTACTTC.

This chain links TRBV20-1 with TRBJ2-7, with TRBD1 as a possible D gene (6 bases). From germline, CDR1 is DFQATT and CDR2 SNEGSKA (reference sequence). The CDR3 runs to 14 residues. V lost 1 base, J lost 0 bases, and 10 bases lay in between. The CDR3: CSARGTVSSYEQYF. CDR3 DNA: TGCAGTGCTAGAGGGACAGTTAGCTCCTACGAGCAGTACTTC.

This clonotype was seen more than once but under ten times. The chain combines TRBV14 with TRBJ2-5; tentatively, D is TRBD1 or TRBD2 (5 bases each). This CDR3 has 13 residues. Germline CDR1 is SGHDN and CDR2 is FVKESK. V was shortened by 2 bases and J by 5 bases, with 9 bases between the two germline ends. The CDR3 here is CASSQNWGETQYF. The CDR3 DNA follows: TGTGCCAGCAGCCAAAATTGGGGGGAGACCCAGTACTTC.

This clonotype was seen only a few times. The chain has TRBV24-1 and TRBJ1-2; a possible D gene is TRBD1 (6 bases). This CDR3 is 14 amino acids long. The V gene's germline CDR1 is KGHDR and CDR2 SFDVKD. V lost 4 bases to trimming and J lost 8 bases, with 16 bases between them. CDR3 nucleotides: TGTGCCACCAGTGACACAAACAGGGTTCACGGCTACACCTTC. Translating gives CATSDTNRVHGYTF.

CDR3 DNA: TGTGCCAGCTCCCCGAACACAAATAATTACAATGAGCAGTACTTC. Amino acid sequence: CASSPNTNNYNEQYF. The chain uses TRBV18 and TRBJ2-5, with unresolved D. This CDR3 comprises 15 residues. Germline CDR1 and CDR2: KGHSH and LQKENI. V was clipped by 6 bases and J by 11 bases, with 25 bases between them. The complete variable domain, with remaining parts taken from reference TRBV18 and TRBJ2-5, reads NAGVMQNPRHLVRRRGQEARLRCSPMKGHSHVYWYRQLPEEGLKFMVYLQKENIIDESGMPKERFSAEFPKEGPSILRIQQVVRGDSAAYFCASSPNTNNYNEQYFGPGTRLLVL.

The V call is TRBV9, the J call TRBJ1-4; D might be TRBD1 (6 bases). The CDR3 is 18 amino acids. Germline V lookup: CDR1 SGDLS, CDR2 YYNGEE. Trimming removed 3 bases at V and 7 bases at J, with 25 bases between. The CDR3 bases are TGTGCCAGCAGCGGCTGGGGGCCGACGGGGACCGAGGGTGAAAAACTGTTTTTT. It is translated as CASSGWGPTGTEGEKLFF.

The chain links TRBV9 to TRBJ2-5, with 9 bases aligning to TRBD2. In germline, CDR1 is SGDLS, CDR2 YYNGEE. The CDR3 contains 16 residues. V gave up 4 bases and J gave up 4 bases; unmatched junction bases: 11. The CDR3 loop is CASSQSQAGGPETQYF. CDR3 DNA sequence: TGTGCCAGCAGCCAGAGTCAGGCGGGGGGGCCAGAGACCCAGTACTTC.

This clonotype was recorded only once. The chain joins TRBV7-3 to TRBJ2-3; D gene unclear. CDR1 SGHTA and CDR2 FQGTGA come from the germline V gene. The CDR3 sequence is 15 residues long. Trimming shortened V by 5 bases and J by 2 bases, and 14 bases separated the two germline ends. This CDR3 is CASSPFELFTDTQYF. The CDR3 region has the DNA TGTGCCAGCAGCCCTTTCGAACTATTCACAGATACGCAGTATTTT.

V usage is TRBV5-1 and J usage is TRBJ2-3; the match to TRBD2 covers 9 bases. V gave up 0 bases and J gave up 2 bases; unmatched junction bases: 4. The germline CDR1 and CDR2 sequences are SGHRS and YFSETQ. The CDR3 consists of 16 residues. The CDR3 coding sequence is TGCGCCAGCAGCTTGGTAGCTAGCGGGGTCACAGATACGCAGTATTTT. It specifies CASSLVASGVTDTQYF.

This sequence joins TRBV24-1 and TRBJ2-1; D remains unclear. The CDR3 is 14 amino acids. Germline V CDR1 and CDR2: KGHDR, SFDVKD. V was clipped by 3 bases and J by 6 bases, with 11 bases between them. The CDR3 region has the DNA TGTGCCACCAGTGATGCCGTAGTAGGCAATGAGCAGTTCTTC. This sequence encodes CATSDAVVGNEQFF.

CDR3 in DNA: TGTGCCAGCAGTGAAGCAATCAGGGGGGAGACCCAGTACTTC. Translated, it gives CASSEAIRGETQYF. The gene calls are TRBV6-1 and TRBJ2-7, with 7 bases identical to TRBD1. The J call is uncertain, as TRBJ2-5 better fits the DNA end. CDR1 MNHNS and CDR2 SASEGT come from the germline V gene. The CDR3 sequence is 14 residues long.

This clonotype was counted only a few times. The chain combines TRBV3-1 with TRBJ2-5; TRBD2 agrees at 10 bases. V dropped 4 bases and J dropped 5; count of bases not matched to a gene: 10. The CDR3 covers 16 residues. Germline values: CDR1 LGHDT, CDR2 YNNKEL (reference sequence). This CDR3 is CASSRPSGGRWETQYF. CDR3 nucleotides: TGTGCCAGCAGCCGCCCTAGCGGGGGTCGTTGGGAGACCCAGTACTTC.

V gene TRBV4-1 combines with J gene TRBJ2-3; TRBD2 agrees at 7 bases. V shed 2 bases, J shed 5 bases, and the junction held 7 bases outside the gene matches. Germline CDR1 MGHRA, CDR2 YSYEKL. The CDR3 is 15 residues long. The DNA for the CDR3 is TGCGCCAGCAGCCAATCATCGGGGGGTTTAGATACGCAGTATTTT. It codes for CASSQSSGGLDTQYF.

The gene calls are TRBV4-2 and TRBJ1-2; D remains unclear. Germline V gives CDR1 LGHNA, CDR2 YNFKEQ. The CDR3 extends over 10 amino acids. The V end lost 5 bases, the J end lost 7 bases, and 5 bases lay between the germline ends. The CDR3 here is CASSSVGYTF. In nucleotides, the CDR3 is TGTGCCAGCAGCTCGGTTGGCTACACCTTC.

The V call is TRBV7-9, the J call TRBJ1-2; no reliable D call. CDR1 and CDR2 (germline): SEHNR, FQNEAQ (reference sequence). Deletions cut 4 bases from V and 13 bases from J, with 4 bases between. The CDR3 runs 8 residues. CDR3 bases: TGTGCCAGCAGCTCCTCCACCTTC. As protein: CASSSSTF.

This sequence joins TRBV5-1 and TRBJ2-7, with TRBD2 matching over 11 bases. TRBJ2-4 matches the DNA end more closely, so the J call is doubtful. This CDR3 region has 15 residues. In germline, CDR1 is SGHRS, CDR2 YFSETQ. CDR3 region: CASSTTTSGADIQYF. The CDR3 region has the DNA TGCGCCAGCAGCACGACGACTAGCGGGGCGGACATTCAGTACTTC.

The chain couples TRBV7-2 to TRBJ2-6; TRBD2 might be the D (6 bases). Germline V CDR1 and CDR2: SGHTA, FQGNSA. The CDR3 contains 15 residues. V lost 5 bases and J 4 bases, leaving 12 bases between the germline ends. CDR3 nucleotides: TGTGCCAGCAGCCTCCGGAGGGACGGGGCCAACGTCCTGACTTTC. Translating gives CASSLRRDGANVLTF.

The chain joins TRBV29-1 to TRBJ1-1; the match to TRBD1 covers 8 bases. CDR3 length equals 15 residues. CDR1 and CDR2 from the germline V gene are SQVTM and ANQGSEA. V shed 4 bases and J 1 base; nucleotides not matched to a gene: 8. CDR3 loop: CSVALDRVGNTEAFF. The DNA for the CDR3 is TGCAGCGTTGCCCTGGACAGGGTGGGGAACACTGAAGCTTTCTTT.

The chain uses TRBV29-1 and TRBJ2-5, with a possible D match to TRBD2 (5 bases). The germline V and J ends were trimmed by 5 bases and 4 bases, with 11 bases remaining between them. CDR1 SQVTM and CDR2 ANQGSEA come from the germline V gene. The CDR3 runs to 12 residues. The CDR3 loop reads CSVRAGPETQYF. In DNA form, the CDR3 reads TGCAGCGTTCGGGCGGGCCCAGAGACCCAGTACTTC.

This clonotype was observed once. V and J are TRBV9 and TRBJ2-2, with a possible D match to TRBD1 (6 bases). The germline V gene encodes CDR1 SGDLS and CDR2 YYNGEE. V lost 3 bases and J lost 6, with 21 bases in between. This CDR3 spans 17 amino acids. The CDR3, as DNA: TGTGCCAGCAGCGCCCACAAAGGATCGACAGGCCCCGGGGAGCTGTTTTTT. This translates into CASSAHKGSTGPGELFF.

The rearrangement links TRBV4-1 to TRBJ2-3; TRBD1 matches 11 bases. CDR1 is MGHRA, CDR2 YSYEKL, per germline. This CDR3 region has 17 residues. The ends lost 3 bases at V and 2 bases at J; junction bases unmatched: 7. CDR3 in amino acids: CASSQSGTGGNTDTQYF. CDR3 DNA sequence: TGCGCCAGCAGCCAGTCCGGGACAGGGGGGAACACAGATACGCAGTATTTT.